The 3 T cell receptor beta chains below were found in one sample sequenced in a study of cytomegalovirus exposure and HLA in healthy donors. Both 60 Vbeta primers and 13 Jbeta primers went into the PCR. Profiled with immunoSEQ multiplex PCR; TCRdb holds only in-frame clones, not every one. The sample lists 150,000 to 200,000 clones, over 60% occurring once. The sample comprised PBMCs. The receptors derive from a girl aged 5-17 years in good health and CMV-seronegative.

The chain uses TRBV29-1 and TRBJ1-1; D call uncertain. The CDR3 sequence is 13 residues long. Deletions cut 3 bases from V and 7 bases from J, with 15 bases between. Germline lookup yields CDR1 SQVTM and CDR2 ANQGSEA. The CDR3 DNA reads as TGCAGCGTTGACGCCGGGAAACTGCGTGAAGCTTTCTTT. Protein: CSVDAGKLREAFF. Full variable domain (missing parts from reference TRBV29-1 and TRBJ1-1): SAVISQKPSRDICQRGTSLTIQCQVDSQVTMMFWYRQQPGQSLTLIATANQGSEATYESGFVIDKFPISRPNLTFSTLTVSNMSPEDSSIYLCSVDAGKLREAFFGQGTRLTVV.

J is TRBJ2-1 and V is TRBV6-1; 10 positions match TRBD1. V was pared by 5 bases and J by 7 bases, with 5 bases of the junction left unmatched. This CDR3 comprises 14 residues. Germline V gives CDR1 MNHNS, CDR2 SASEGT. CDR3 sequence (DNA): TGTGCCAGCAGTTTTGGACAGGGGGGGAATGAGCAGTTCTTC. Translating it yields CASSFGQGGNEQFF.

The chain combines TRBV28 with TRBJ2-7; TRBD2 matches at 8 bases. Germline V lookup: CDR1 MDHEN, CDR2 SYDVKM. V lost 5 bases to trimming and J lost 2 bases; unmatched junction nucleotides: 17. The CDR3 is 18 amino acids. The CDR3 DNA follows: TGTGCCAGCAGTCCATCCAGAATAGCGGGGCGGGCAGCCTACGAGCAGTACTTC. Its protein product is CASSPSRIAGRAAYEQYF.